This T cell receptor (beta chain) is drawn from a study of cytomegalovirus exposure and HLA in healthy donors. Study-wide results and limits: Versus the roughly 670-donor mean, an Asian-associated ancestry cluster reportedly showed fewer N-insertions in a later analysis.

CDR1 is SNHLY, CDR2 FYNNEI, per germline. The junction had 8 bases not matched to a gene; V was cut back by 7 bases and J by 3 bases. CDR3 length: 15 residues. The PCR made use of 60 Vbeta and 13 Jbeta primers. Produced via immunoSEQ multiplex PCR; TCRdb's table is partial and in-frame only. Of roughly 120,000 clones in the sample, around three quarters are singletons; the top ten hold roughly 2%. In the case of this clone: The antigen is undetermined.

The chain joins TRBV2 to TRBJ2-3; 9 nucleotides align to TRBD2. The sequencing sample was made of PBMCs. The sequence was collected from a man younger than 35 in good health and CMV-seronegative. CDR3 sequence: CASKGIAGVTDTQYF. CDR3 in DNA: TGTGCCAGCAAAGGGATAGCGGGGGTTACAGATACGCAGTATTTT.